This TCR beta chain was recovered during a study of blood T cell repertoires in COVID-19. Original handling: Reference gene primer amplification in the assay estimated nucleated cell counts. This table comes from immunoSEQ multiplex PCR, and its TCRdb copy is limited to in-frame clones, with some not included. V, J and clone size were drawn from that table, and D and trimming were deduced from the DNA. The sample holds roughly 100,000 clones, approximately 80% seen once. V lost 8 bases and J lost 1, with 18 bases in between. CDR3 length equals 15 residues. Germline V gene lookup returns CDR1 MNHEY and CDR2 SVGAGI.

J is TRBJ2-7 and V is TRBV6-5, with D possibly TRBD2 on 7 matching bases. The sequencing input was peripheral blood. The source of this sequence is a human donor in a cohort sampled during active COVID-19. The CDR3 reads CASFAVRGGSYEQYF. Written as DNA, the CDR3 is TGTGCCAGCTTTGCTGTCAGGGGAGGGTCCTACGAGCAGTACTTC.